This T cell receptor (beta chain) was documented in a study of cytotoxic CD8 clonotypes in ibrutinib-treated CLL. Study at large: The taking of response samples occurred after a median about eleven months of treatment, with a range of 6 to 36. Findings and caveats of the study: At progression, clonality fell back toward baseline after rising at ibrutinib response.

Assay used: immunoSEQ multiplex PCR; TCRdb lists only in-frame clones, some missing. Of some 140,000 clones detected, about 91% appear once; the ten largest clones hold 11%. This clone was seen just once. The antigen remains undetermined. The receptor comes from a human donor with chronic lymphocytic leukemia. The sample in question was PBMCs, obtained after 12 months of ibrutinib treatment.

The CDR3 here is CSVDRDTGELFF. In DNA, the CDR3 is TGCAGCGTGGACCGGGACACCGGGGAGCTGTTTTTT. The chain is built from TRBV29-1 and TRBJ2-2; D call uncertain. CDR1 is SQVTM and CDR2 is ANQGSEA in the germline V gene. V was shortened by 6 bases and J by 3 bases, with 8 bases between the two germline ends. CDR3 length: 12 amino acids.